Here is one T cell receptor beta chain with its context. The sample is drawn from a study of blood T cell repertoires in COVID-19. Overall study context: Nucleic acid was either cDNA or gDNA, and it came from T cells, B-cell-depleted T cells, or PBMCs.

Here immunoSEQ multiplex PCR was the method, and the copy in TCRdb shows in-frame clones only, minus some. The repertoire includes roughly 230,000 clones, around 83% of them detected once, and 6.5% to 9% sits in the top ten. The sequencing sample was made of peripheral blood. The source is a woman aged 50 to 60 with acute or convalescent COVID-19.

The CDR3 region is CASSFRSQPQHF. The DNA of the CDR3 is TGTGCCAGCAGCTTTCGGTCCCAGCCCCAGCATTTT. The chain links TRBV5-8 to TRBJ1-5; D gene ambiguous. There are 12 residues in the CDR3. The germline V gene has CDR1 SGHTS and CDR2 YDEGEE. V lost 2 bases to trimming and J lost 7 bases, with 7 bases between them.